The 8 T cell receptor beta chains below were found in one sample sequenced in a study of identical twins. Each CDR3 protein is one row after TCRdb ran MiXCR on the 5' RACE reads. The sample has around 570,000 distinct CDR3 sequences; 9.5% to 10% are singletons. This sample also appeared in a second study, on yellow fever vaccine responses in identical twins.

The specimen sequenced was PBMCs. Every receptor here comes from a young woman in good health.

The V gene is TRBV5-1, the J gene TRBJ2-5, with a weak D call TRBD1 (5 bases). Germline V CDR1 and CDR2: SGHRS, YFSETQ. Trimming cost V 4 bases and J 3 bases, with 19 bases left between them. The CDR3 has 16 residues. The CDR3 here is CASSHDPSGREETQYF. CDR3 nucleotides: TGCGCCAGCAGCCATGATCCGTCGGGCAGGGAAGAGACCCAGTACTTC.

This clonotype was detected many times. The rearrangement uses TRBV3-1 and TRBJ2-7; 10 bases agree with TRBD1. The CDR3 loop spans 16 amino acids. The ends lost 1 base at V and 3 bases at J; junction bases unmatched: 6. Germline V gene lookup returns CDR1 LGHDT and CDR2 YNNKEL (reference sequence). As DNA, the CDR3 is TGTGCCAGCAGCCAAGCTCCCGGGACAGGGGTCTACGAGCAGTACTTC. Protein product: CASSQAPGTGVYEQYF.

This clonotype was recorded a few times. V gene TRBV10-3 combines with J gene TRBJ2-7; 8 bases line up with TRBD2. V was clipped by 8 bases and J by 9 bases; unmatched bases: 12. Germline CDR1 ENHRY, CDR2 SYGVKD. The CDR3 covers 13 residues. The CDR3 nucleotides are TGTGCCATCTCGGAACTAGCGGCGGAAGGGCAGTACTTC. Its protein is CAISELAAEGQYF.

Ten or more counts support this clonotype. The chain has TRBV12-3 or TRBV12-4 and TRBJ2-7; TRBD1 aligns across 7 bases. The CDR3 is made up of 14 amino acids. J was trimmed by 5 bases and V by 5 bases; bases with no gene match: 9. This CDR3 reads CASSPTNRGHEQYF. For the CDR3, the DNA is TGTGCCAGCAGTCCCACGAACAGGGGCCACGAGCAGTACTTC.

The V call is TRBV10-2, the J call TRBJ2-5, with D tentatively TRBD2 (5 bases). The CDR3 has 11 amino acids. The V and J ends lost 6 bases and 5 bases respectively, with 7 bases between them. Germline V gives CDR1 WSHSY, CDR2 SAAADI. For the CDR3, the DNA is TGCGCCAGCAGGGAGGACGAGACCCAGTACTTC. It translates to CASREDETQYF.

This clonotype has at least ten counts. The V call is TRBV10-3, the J call TRBJ2-1; D may be TRBD1 or TRBD2 (5 bases each). With 3 bases removed from V and 7 bases from J, the gap between germline ends came to 22 bases. The CDR3 covers 17 residues. CDR1 ENHRY and CDR2 SYGVKD come from the germline V gene. The CDR3 protein is CAISDPAEHRGGNEQFF. CDR3 sequence (DNA): TGTGCCATCAGTGATCCAGCGGAGCACCGGGGCGGGAATGAGCAGTTCTTC.

The chain couples TRBV20-1 to TRBJ1-5; D is possibly TRBD1 (6 bases). V lost 3 bases and J 2 bases, leaving 23 bases between the germline ends. CDR3 length equals 18 residues. CDR1 is DFQATT, CDR2 SNEGSKA, per germline (reference sequence). CDR3: CSARMGFAGAFGNQPQHF. CDR3 nucleotides: TGCAGTGCTAGGATGGGGTTCGCAGGGGCCTTCGGCAATCAGCCCCAGCATTTT.

The V and J genes are TRBV28 and TRBJ2-1; TRBD2 might be the D (6 bases). Per the germline V gene, CDR1 is MDHEN and CDR2 is SYDVKM. Trimming shortened V by 2 bases and J by 8 bases, and 16 bases separated the two germline ends. CDR3 length: 15 residues. CDR3: CASSLNPGREDEQFF. The DNA of the CDR3 is TGTGCCAGCAGTTTAAATCCTGGCAGGGAGGATGAGCAGTTCTTC.